Presented here are 25 T cell receptor beta chains from one specimen sequenced in a study of graft-versus-host responses after intestinal transplantation. Graft-derived tissue was subjected to processing to liberate intraepithelial and lamina propria lymphocytes. Profiling relied on immunoSEQ multiplex PCR, and the TCRdb table lists in-frame clones only, not all of them. The sample holds under 30,000 clones, over 60% seen once. The sample here was ileum tissue, taken 98 days after intestinal transplantation. The receptors originated from a human patient who received an intestinal transplant, so some T cells may come from the graft donor.

This CDR3 reads CASSLDSYPLSQETQYF. DNA of the CDR3: TGTGCCAGCAGCTTAGATTCTTACCCCTTAAGCCAAGAGACCCAGTACTTC. The chain recombines TRBV11-3 with TRBJ2-5; D gene unclear. V lost 0 bases and J 1 base, leaving 15 bases between the germline ends. This CDR3 has 17 amino acids. Germline assignment: CDR1 SGHNT and CDR2 YENEEA.

V gene TRBV27 combines with J gene TRBJ2-5, with 9 bases fitting TRBD1. This CDR3 contains 14 residues. The J segment lost 9 bases and the V segment lost 4 bases, leaving 9 bases of the junction unmatched. CDR1 is MNHEY, CDR2 SMNVEV, per germline (reference sequence). The CDR3 region is CASSSHGQGMPQYF. Written as DNA, the CDR3 is TGTGCCAGCAGTTCCCACGGACAGGGGATGCCCCAGTACTTC.

This rearrangement joins TRBV10-1 to TRBJ1-6, with D unclear. In germline, CDR1 is WNHNN, CDR2 SYGVQD (reference sequence). The CDR3 is 15 amino acids. V dropped 7 bases and J dropped 0 bases, with 10 bases sitting between them. The CDR3 DNA sequence: TGCGCCAGCAATCCGGCGAGCTCCTATAATTCACCCCTCCACTTT. Translation gives CASNPASSYNSPLHF.

The chain couples TRBV29-1 to TRBJ1-2; D is possibly TRBD1 (6 bases). Germline loops: CDR1 SQVTM, CDR2 ANQGSEA. The CDR3 consists of 13 residues. Trimming left V 7 bases short and J 5 bases short, with 17 bases between. The CDR3, as DNA: TGCAGCGGGGGGCCCCATAATATTTATGGCTACACCTTC. This sequence encodes CSGGPHNIYGYTF. Full variable domain (rest looked up from reference TRBV29-1 and TRBJ1-2): SAVISQKPSRDICQRGTSLTIQCQVDSQVTMMFWYRQQPGQSLTLIATANQGSEATYESGFVIDKFPISRPNLTFSTLTVSNMSPEDSSIYLCSGGPHNIYGYTFGSGTRLTVV.

The chain links TRBV9 to TRBJ1-5; 7 bases are shared with TRBD1. This CDR3 is 15 amino acids long. Looked up from germline, CDR1 is SGDLS and CDR2 is YYNGEE. Losses at the gene ends were 6 bases for V and 6 bases for J; bases not matched to a gene: 12. The CDR3 coding sequence is TGTGCCAGCAACAGACAGGGTGGGGAAGGTCAGCCCCAGCATTTT. Its translation is CASNRQGGEGQPQHF.

The rearrangement links TRBV7-7 to TRBJ2-1, with D possibly being TRBD1 (5 bases). Deletions cut 5 bases from V and 5 bases from J, with 16 bases between. The CDR3 extends over 15 amino acids. CDR1 and CDR2 (germline): SSHAT, FNYEAQ (reference sequence). The CDR3 nucleotides are TGTGCCAGCAGCGCCACTCTAGGGGATCACAATGAGCAGTTCTTC. This sequence encodes CASSATLGDHNEQFF.

About this clone: Other DNA sequences in this sample translate to the same CDR3. The J gene is TRBJ2-2, the V gene TRBV5-6, with unresolved D. The germline V and J ends were trimmed by 0 bases and 5 bases, with 5 bases remaining between them. This CDR3 region has 13 residues. Germline V gene data show CDR1 as SGHDT and CDR2 as YYEEEE. CDR3 loop: CASSLGPTGELFF. Here the CDR3 DNA reads TGTGCCAGCAGCTTGGGTCCGACCGGGGAGCTGTTTTTT.

V usage is TRBV19 and J usage is TRBJ2-7, with D perhaps TRBD1 or TRBD2 (5 bases each). Trimming shortened V by 10 bases and J by 0 bases, and 19 bases separated the two germline ends. This CDR3 has 15 residues. Germline V gene data show CDR1 as LNHDA and CDR2 as SQIVND (reference sequence). CDR3 loop: CATSPGRMSSYEQYF. In nucleotides, the CDR3 is TGTGCCACTTCGCCGGGACGGATGAGCTCCTACGAGCAGTACTTC.

The chain joins TRBV7-3 to TRBJ2-5, with D hard to call. The CDR3 runs to 13 residues. Between the trimmed V and J ends, which lost 3 bases and 5 bases, there was a span of 10 bases. Germline V CDR1 and CDR2: SGHTA, FQGTGA. CDR3 DNA: TGTGCCAGCAGCTTGGGTGGTCTGGAGACCCAGTACTTC. Encoded protein: CASSLGGLETQYF.

Turning to this clone: The junction and the germline gene differ at one end; a read error may be behind it. Distinct nucleotide sequences in the sample also encode this CDR3. Here the CDR3 DNA reads TGCGCCAGTAGCTTAGGGACTTACAGCAATCAGCCCCAGCATTTT. The encoded protein is CASSLGTYSNQPQHF. The chain carries TRBV5-1 and TRBJ1-5; a possible D gene is TRBD1 (5 bases). Germline CDR1 and CDR2: SGHRS and YFSETQ. The CDR3 sequence is 15 residues long.

J is TRBJ1-1 and V is TRBV12-5, with a possible D match to TRBD1 (5 bases). V was clipped by 3 bases and J by 2 bases, with 13 bases between them. Per the germline V gene, CDR1 is LGHNT and CDR2 is FRNRAP. CDR3 length: 15 residues. For the CDR3, the DNA is TGTGCTAGTGGTTTAGGGGAGGGAGCCAACACTGAAGCTTTCTTT. It encodes CASGLGEGANTEAFF.

This clone was seen only a few times. The chain has TRBV30 and TRBJ1-4; 7 positions agree with TRBD1. V was pared by 1 base and J by 5 bases, with 7 bases of the junction left unmatched. This CDR3 has 15 residues. Germline V gene data show CDR1 as GTSNPN and CDR2 as SVGIG (reference sequence). The CDR3 DNA follows: TGTGCCTGGAGTGAAAGACAGGGTCGGAATGAAAAACTGTTTTTT. Translating it yields CAWSERQGRNEKLFF.

The rearrangement links TRBV7-9 to TRBJ2-7; the D is unclear. V was pared by 5 bases and J by 3 bases, with 17 bases between. The length of the CDR3 is 15 residues. Germline CDR1 reads SEHNR; CDR2 reads FQNEAQ (reference sequence). In nucleotides, the CDR3 is TGTGCCAGCAGCCCCGTTAGTCCTGACGGCTACGAGCAGTACTTC. Translation gives CASSPVSPDGYEQYF.

With respect to this clone: At one boundary the junction diverges from the germline segment, which might be a read error. The chain uses TRBV7-2 and TRBJ2-1; no clear D. CDR3 length: 13 amino acids. Germline assignment: CDR1 SGHTA and CDR2 FQGNSA. The CDR3 nucleotides are TGTGCCGGCAGCTTTGAAAGCGCAGATGAGCAGTTCTTC. Amino acids: CAGSFESADEQFF. Complete variable domain (other parts from reference TRBV7-2 and TRBJ2-1): GAGVSQSPSNKVTEKGKDVELRCDPISGHTALYWYRQSLGQGLEFLIYFQGNSAPDKSGLPSDRFSAERTGGSVSTLTIQRTQQEDSAVYLCAGSFESADEQFFGPGTRLTVL.

The gene calls are TRBV9 and TRBJ1-1; D unresolved. V dropped 2 bases and J dropped 1 base, with 9 bases sitting between them. This CDR3 contains 14 residues. Germline values: CDR1 SGDLS, CDR2 YYNGEE. CDR3 DNA: TGTGCCAGCAGCGTTATGGGAGAGAACACTGAAGCTTTCTTT. Residues: CASSVMGENTEAFF.

V is TRBV7-3 and J is TRBJ2-1, with TRBD1 matching 9 bases. Per the germline V gene, CDR1 is SGHTA and CDR2 is FQGTGA. V gave up 6 bases and J gave up 4 bases; unmatched junction bases: 13. The CDR3 has 17 amino acids. The CDR3 bases are TGTGCCAGCAGACAAGGGACAGGGCCTAAAATGTACAATGAGCAGTTCTTC. Its protein is CASRQGTGPKMYNEQFF.

This chain connects TRBV19 to TRBJ2-5; the match to TRBD2 covers 9 bases. CDR1 LNHDA and CDR2 SQIVND come from the germline V gene (reference sequence). V dropped 5 bases and J dropped 4; count of bases not matched to a gene: 2. This CDR3 region has 13 residues. This CDR3 is CASSPGLAETQYF. The DNA of the CDR3 is TGTGCCAGTAGTCCGGGACTAGCAGAGACCCAGTACTTC.

The rearrangement uses TRBV27 and TRBJ1-1; perhaps TRBD1 as D (5 bases). Germline V CDR1 and CDR2: MNHEY, SMNVEV (reference sequence). The CDR3 loop spans 14 amino acids. Trimming took 3 bases from V and 5 from J, leaving 13 bases between them. The CDR3 here is CASSFSGGWTEAFF. In nucleotides, the CDR3 is TGTGCCAGCAGTTTTAGCGGGGGATGGACTGAAGCTTTCTTT.

This clone was detected only once. The genes are TRBV30 and TRBJ1-5, with D tentatively TRBD1 (5 bases). Germline CDR1 reads GTSNPN; CDR2 reads SVGIG (reference sequence). Deletions cut 2 bases from V and 3 bases from J, with 8 bases between. This CDR3 spans 13 amino acids. DNA of the CDR3: TGTGCCTGGAGTCCCGGGACCAATCAGCCCCAGCATTTT. This sequence encodes CAWSPGTNQPQHF.

CDR3 in amino acids: CASSDGTGQSTEAFF. The CDR3 DNA follows: TGTGCCAGCAGTGATGGGACAGGGCAGAGTACTGAAGCTTTCTTT. The V and J genes are TRBV2 and TRBJ1-1, with TRBD1 identical over 9 bases. Trimming removed 3 bases from V and 5 bases from J; junction bases left unmatched: 7. The germline V gene encodes CDR1 SNHLY and CDR2 FYNNEI. The CDR3 is 15 amino acids.

This clone was recorded once. The CDR3 loop reads CATKEGFGPTDTQYF. The DNA of the CDR3 is TGTGCCACCAAGGAGGGTTTTGGCCCCACAGATACGCAGTATTTT. The rearrangement links TRBV15 to TRBJ2-3, with a weak D call TRBD2 (6 bases). Germline values: CDR1 LNHNV, CDR2 YYDKDF (reference sequence). There are 15 residues in the CDR3. The V end lost 7 bases, the J end lost 2 bases, and 16 bases lay between the germline ends.

V and J are TRBV10-3 and TRBJ2-1; TRBD1 might be the D (6 bases). Trimming removed 8 bases at V and 0 bases at J, with 20 bases between. CDR3 length: 17 amino acids. Germline values: CDR1 ENHRY, CDR2 SYGVKD. The CDR3 region is CAIGQPVGSTSYNEQFF. CDR3 bases: TGTGCCATCGGACAGCCGGTGGGATCAACCTCCTACAATGAGCAGTTCTTC.

This chain links TRBV18 with TRBJ1-1, with 7 bases aligning to TRBD1. Germline loops: CDR1 KGHSH, CDR2 LQKENI. The CDR3 contains 16 residues. With 3 bases clipped from V and 1 base from J, the junction kept 8 bases outside the gene matches. The DNA of the CDR3 is TGTGCCAGCTCACCCTACAATACAGGGGAGAACACTGAAGCTTTCTTT. Translation gives CASSPYNTGENTEAFF.

The chain joins TRBV15 to TRBJ2-2; possibly TRBD1 for D (6 bases). This CDR3 is built from 14 residues. From germline, CDR1 is LNHNV and CDR2 YYDKDF (reference sequence). Trimming stripped 7 bases from V and 3 bases from J, with 12 bases between. CDR3 DNA sequence: TGTGCCACCAAAGAGGGGGATTACACCGGGGAGCTGTTTTTT. It codes for CATKEGDYTGELFF. Full variable domain (outside the CDR3, taken from reference TRBV15 and TRBJ2-2): DAMVIQNPRYQVTQFGKPVTLSCSQTLNHNVMYWYQQKSSQAPKLLFHYYDKDFNNEADTPDNFQSRRPNTSFCFLDIRSPGLGDTAMYLCATKEGDYTGELFFGEGSRLTVL.

This clone showed up just once. CDR3 nucleotide sequence: TGCGCCAGCAGTTCCGGACAGGGAGTAGAGACCCAGTACTTC. This translates into CASSSGQGVETQYF. The J gene is TRBJ2-5, the V gene TRBV5-1, with 8 positions matching TRBD1. This CDR3 has 14 amino acids. After removal of 5 bases from V and 4 bases from J, the junction contained 7 bases not matched to a gene. Germline loops: CDR1 SGHRS, CDR2 YFSETQ.